The T cell receptor (beta chain) described here comes from a study of blood T cell repertoires in COVID-19. Sequenced by immunoSEQ multiplex PCR; TCRdb stores in-frame clones only, minus some. The sample yields about 320,000 clones, about nine tenths seen once. Trimming cost V 9 bases and J 6 bases, with 18 bases left between them. Germline V lookup: CDR1 MDHEN, CDR2 SYDVKM. The CDR3 loop spans 15 amino acids. Researchers sorted participants into cohorts using their self-reported clinical history. Recovery among Cohort 3 donors was established by two negative PCRs, clearance, or symptom resolution. Sequenced: PBMCs or T cells enriched from blood (not recorded which). The receptor's source is a man aged 55 to 69 who had recovered from COVID-19. This rearrangement joins TRBV28 to TRBJ1-6; D gene ambiguous. CDR3 DNA: TGTGCCAGTGAGACTCCTCGCGGAGCTAATTCACCCCTCCACTTT. Translated, it gives CASETPRGANSPLHF. Using reference TRBV28 and TRBJ1-6 for the parts outside the CDR3, the full variable domain is DVKVTQSSRYLVKRTGEKVFLECVQDMDHENMFWYRQDPGLGLRLIYFSYDVKMKEKGDIPEGYSVSREKKERFSLILESASTNQTSMYLCASETPRGANSPLHFGNGTRLTVT.